This TCR beta chain was obtained from a study of blood T cell repertoires in COVID-19. The repertoire was sequenced with immunoSEQ multiplex PCR; TCRdb's copy has only in-frame clones and lacks some. The data hold over 250,000 clones, with about nine tenths observed a single time. Germline CDR1 and CDR2: SGHRS and YFSETQ. V gave up 0 bases and J gave up 1 base; unmatched junction bases: 1. This CDR3 is 15 amino acids long. This sequence was found in a middle-aged man with acute or convalescent COVID-19. This chain uses TRBV5-1 with TRBJ2-3; 8 bases align to TRBD1. Sequencing was carried out using peripheral blood. CDR3: CASSLGGQGTDTQYF. The CDR3 bases are TGCGCCAGCAGCTTGGGGGGACAGGGCACAGATACGCAGTATTTT.